This T cell receptor beta chain came from a study of OX40 agonist ivuxolimab in advanced cancers. Background on the whole study: Ivuxolimab was an agonistic, fully human IgG2 monoclonal antibody directed against OX40 (CD134), a costimulatory receptor. Peripheral TCRbeta sequencing aimed to test whether ivuxolimab altered TCR sequence diversity and caused clonal T-cell expansion. The paper reports the monotherapy dose-escalation portion (N = 52 patients) of the phase I ivuxolimab trial. Intravenous ivuxolimab was administered to patients every 2 weeks at six dose levels: 0.01, 0.1, 0.3, 1.5, 3 and 10 mg/kg. The dose-escalation cohort was about 83% male with a mean age of about 58 years, ranging from roughly 20 to 80. Patients were allowed to have had prior anti-PD-1, anti-PD-L1 or anti-CTLA-4 therapy, and 30% to 50% of the dose-escalation patients had previously received checkpoint inhibitors. Partial responses occurred in three dose-escalation patients, of whom one had hepatocellular carcinoma and two had cutaneous melanoma. Of the roughly 52 patients in dose escalation, around 20 had hepatocellular carcinoma, some 15 had melanoma, 9 had renal cell carcinoma and 9 had head and neck cancer. Paper-wide results and their limitations: After ivuxolimab, CD8+ T cells had more expanded clones than CD4+ T cells on average. At doses of 0.1 to 3.0 mg/kg, clonal expansion of both CD4+ and CD8+ T cells in blood was seen between baseline and week 6. Low levels of normalized T-cell clonal expansion were also shown by some nonresponding patients. Which antigens the clonally expanded peripheral T cells were specific for was not determined. In the 0.1-3.0 mg/kg groups, partial responders had among the lowest normalized peripheral clonal expansion, particularly in CD8+ T cells.

In regard to this clone: The clone's antigen remains unknown. Base qualities are not recorded, but no much larger clone differs from it by a single base.

Genomic DNA was extracted from sorted cells for sequencing of the TCRbeta CDR3 region. The immunoSEQ Assay was used to sequence the TCRbeta CDR3 regions. TCRdb re-hosts the immuneACCESS table, in-frame sequences only. Its copies lack some clones; in the studies checked, an unresolved V gene accounts for under half of them, and the cause for the rest is not known. This sample comprises about 64,000 clones, 75% to 95% of them detected only once. The top ten constitute roughly 0.45% of the sample. Patients with a history of autoimmune disease or receiving systemic immunosuppression were excluded from the trial. In every dose cohort, peripheral blood was drawn for TCR sequencing at baseline, cycle 4 day 1, and cycle 7 day 1. The samples were taken from a phase I, first-in-human, multicenter, open-label dose-escalation trial of ivuxolimab. The trial enrolled adults with locally advanced or metastatic head and neck squamous cell, hepatocellular, melanoma or renal cell carcinoma. Before TCR sequencing, CD4+ T cells and CD8+ T cells were sorted from peripheral blood as separate populations.

V has 4 bases trimmed and J has 1 base trimmed; junction bases matching no gene number 11. CDR1 and CDR2 (LGHNA, YNFKEQ) derive from the germline V gene. Spanning cysteine to phenylalanine, the CDR3 consists of 18 amino acids. The kept DNA is CDR3 alone, 54 bases in frame from the first base. The sample here was CD4+ or CD8+ T cells sorted from blood, taken in a trial of the OX40 agonist ivuxolimab. The rearranged segments are TRBV4-2 and TRBJ2-3; 10 bases in the junction line up with TRBD2. The source is an adult with an advanced solid tumor such as melanoma, head and neck, liver or kidney cancer. The DNA reads as follows: TGTGCCAGCAGCCGAACAGGGGTAGGACTAGCGGGCACAGATACGCAGTATTTT. Translated, it gives CASSRTGVGLAGTDTQYF.